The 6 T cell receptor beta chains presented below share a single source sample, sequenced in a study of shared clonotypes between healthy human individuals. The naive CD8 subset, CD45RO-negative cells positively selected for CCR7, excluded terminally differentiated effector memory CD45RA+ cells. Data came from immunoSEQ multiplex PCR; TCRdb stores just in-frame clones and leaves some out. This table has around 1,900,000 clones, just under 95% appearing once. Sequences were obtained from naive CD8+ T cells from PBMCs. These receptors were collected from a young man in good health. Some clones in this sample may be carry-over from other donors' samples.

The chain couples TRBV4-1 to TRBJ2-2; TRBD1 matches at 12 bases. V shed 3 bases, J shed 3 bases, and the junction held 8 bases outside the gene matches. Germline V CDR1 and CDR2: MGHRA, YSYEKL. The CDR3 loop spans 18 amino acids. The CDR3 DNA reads TGCGCCAGCAGCCAGGGATCGGGACAGGGGGCCTACACCGGGGAGCTGTTTTTT. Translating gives CASSQGSGQGAYTGELFF.

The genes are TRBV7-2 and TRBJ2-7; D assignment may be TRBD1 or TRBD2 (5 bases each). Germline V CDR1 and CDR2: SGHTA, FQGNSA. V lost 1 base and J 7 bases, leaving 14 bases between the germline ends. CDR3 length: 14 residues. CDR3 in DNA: TGTGCCAGCAGCTTAGTCGAGGGGCTGGGTGAGCAGTACTTC. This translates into CASSLVEGLGEQYF.

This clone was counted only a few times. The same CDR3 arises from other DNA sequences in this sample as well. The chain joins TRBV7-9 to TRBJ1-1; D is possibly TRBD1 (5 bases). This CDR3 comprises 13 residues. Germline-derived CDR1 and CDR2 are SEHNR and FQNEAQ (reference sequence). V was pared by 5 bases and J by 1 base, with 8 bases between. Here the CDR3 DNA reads TGTGCCAGCAGCCCGACAGAGAACACTGAAGCTTTCTTT. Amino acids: CASSPTENTEAFF.

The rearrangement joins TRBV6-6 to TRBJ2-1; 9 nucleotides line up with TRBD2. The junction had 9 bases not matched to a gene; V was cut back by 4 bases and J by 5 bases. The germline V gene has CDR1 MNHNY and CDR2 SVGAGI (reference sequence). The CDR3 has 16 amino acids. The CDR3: CASSWQPTSGNNEQFF. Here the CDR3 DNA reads TGTGCCAGCAGTTGGCAACCGACTAGCGGCAACAATGAGCAGTTCTTC.

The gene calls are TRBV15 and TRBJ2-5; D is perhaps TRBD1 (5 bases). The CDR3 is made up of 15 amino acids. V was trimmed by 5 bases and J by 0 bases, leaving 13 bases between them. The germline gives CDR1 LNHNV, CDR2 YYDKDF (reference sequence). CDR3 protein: CATSERSRDQETQYF. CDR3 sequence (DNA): TGTGCCACCAGCGAGCGAAGCAGGGACCAAGAGACCCAGTACTTC.

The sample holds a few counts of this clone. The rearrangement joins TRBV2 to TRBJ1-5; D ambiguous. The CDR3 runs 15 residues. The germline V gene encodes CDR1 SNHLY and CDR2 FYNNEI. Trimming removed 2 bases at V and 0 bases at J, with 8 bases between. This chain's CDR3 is CASSEFQISNQPQHF. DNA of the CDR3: TGTGCCAGCAGTGAATTTCAGATTAGCAATCAGCCCCAGCATTTT.